What follows are 29 T cell receptor beta chains derived from one specimen sequenced in a study of T cells in Graves' hyperthyroidism and ophthalmopathy (dated by TCRdb to about 2019). Library construction relied on multiplex PCR. Data came from an Illumina HiSeq 2000. Amplification of TCR beta CDR3 regions was carried out from RNA transcripts. For the first round of RT-PCR on the TCR CDR3, the HTBI primer set was used together with the Qiagen OneStep RT-PCR kit. TCRdb applied fastp at Q25 and MiXCR to the public reads, then kept only in-frame beta chains. Merged by CDR3 protein, the rows form single entries marked with the most common genes and DNA. Here the sample has around 350,000 distinct CDR3 sequences; approximately 15% occur a single time. About 27% of the sample lies in the top ten. Sequenced sample: blood. These TCRs come from a woman between 18 and 30 years old with Graves' hyperthyroidism that later progressed to Graves' ophthalmopathy.

This clonotype was seen at least ten times. This chain links TRBV5-1 with TRBJ2-7; the match to TRBD2 covers 8 bases. The CDR3 spans 13 residues. CDR1 and CDR2 (germline): SGHRS, YFSETQ. V was pared by 9 bases and J by 1 base, with 6 bases of the junction left unmatched. CDR3 in DNA: TGCGCCACCCGACCTAGCGGGTCCTACGAGCAGTACTTC. This encodes CATRPSGSYEQYF.

This clonotype was picked up many times. The chain uses TRBV5-1 and TRBJ1-1; 8 bases line up with TRBD1. Losses at the gene ends were 2 bases for V and 0 bases for J; bases not matched to a gene: 3. In germline, CDR1 is SGHRS, CDR2 YFSETQ. The length of the CDR3 is 15 residues. CDR3 coding DNA: TGCGCCAGCAGCTTCTCGACAGGGGTGAACACTGAAGCTTTCTTT. Its protein is CASSFSTGVNTEAFF.

This clonotype has more than one count but fewer than ten. CDR3 nucleotides: TGTGCCAGCAGTGGACTAGCCCGGTCCTACAATGAGCAGTTCTTC. Translating it yields CASSGLARSYNEQFF. The V gene is TRBV6-2 or TRBV6-3, the J gene TRBJ2-1; 8 positions agree with TRBD2. J gave up 1 base and V 5 bases, and 4 bases lay outside the gene matches. In germline, CDR1 is MNHEY, CDR2 SVGEGT. This CDR3 has 15 residues.

This clonotype was detected only once. The chain has TRBV25-1 and TRBJ2-3, with no clear D. This CDR3 has 16 residues. The germline V gene has CDR1 MGHDK and CDR2 SYGVNS. The ends were cut back, 1 base at V and 0 bases at J, with 11 bases in the middle. The CDR3 region has the DNA TGTGCCAGCAGTGAATCTGGGGAAGGGAGCACAGATACGCAGTATTTT. Translation: CASSESGEGSTDTQYF.

This clonotype was seen at least ten times. The chain links TRBV10-2 to TRBJ2-7; no clear D. Germline loops: CDR1 WSHSY, CDR2 SAAADI. V was clipped by 4 bases and J by 3 bases, with 4 bases between them. The CDR3 is 11 amino acids. CDR3 DNA: TGCGCCAGCAGTGTGTACTACGAGCAGTACTTC. Residues: CASSVYYEQYF.

This clonotype was detected only a few times. The chain employs TRBV6-2 or TRBV6-3 and TRBJ2-5; 7 nucleotides align to TRBD1. The J segment lost 4 bases and the V segment lost 10 bases, leaving 15 bases of the junction unmatched. Germline assignment: CDR1 MNHEY and CDR2 SVGEGT. This CDR3 is built from 15 residues. CDR3 protein: CATNPQGKLSETQYF. The CDR3 DNA follows: TGTGCCACCAACCCACAGGGGAAACTATCAGAGACCCAGTACTTC.

Ten or more counts support this clonotype. The chain combines TRBV6-1 with TRBJ2-2; TRBD1 agrees at 7 bases. CDR3 length: 14 amino acids. Trimming at V came to 8 bases and at J to 5 bases, leaving 8 bases not matched to a gene. Germline CDR1 is MNHNS and CDR2 is SASEGT. CDR3 protein: CASCMGQRTGELFF. The CDR3 region has the DNA TGTGCCAGCTGTATGGGACAGAGGACCGGGGAGCTGTTTTTT.

This clonotype was counted only a few times. The chain combines TRBV4-3 with TRBJ1-5; D gene unclear. Germline CDR1 reads LGHNA; CDR2 reads YSLEER. V was cut by 0 bases and J by 5 bases, with 5 bases left in between. The CDR3 contains 13 residues. The CDR3 sequence is CASSQDPDQPQHF. CDR3 bases: TGCGCCAGCAGCCAAGATCCGGATCAGCCCCAGCATTTT.

The V gene is TRBV18, the J gene TRBJ2-7; TRBD1 agrees at 8 bases. CDR3 size: 17 residues. The V gene end was trimmed by 4 bases and the J gene end by 3 bases; junction bases not matched to a gene: 14. Germline assignment: CDR1 KGHSH and CDR2 LQKENI. CDR3 region: CASSLASPRTGIYEQYF. In DNA, the CDR3 is TGTGCCAGCTCACTCGCCTCGCCCAGGACAGGGATCTACGAGCAGTACTTC.

The chain uses TRBV29-1 and TRBJ1-1; 7 nucleotides match TRBD1. The J segment lost 3 bases and the V segment lost 1 base, leaving 14 bases of the junction unmatched. Germline V gene lookup returns CDR1 SQVTM and CDR2 ANQGSEA. The CDR3 is made up of 17 amino acids. The CDR3, as DNA: TGCAGCGTTGAAGGACACAGGGGAGTATTAAGGGACACTGAAGCTTTCTTT. Its protein is CSVEGHRGVLRDTEAFF.

Ten or more counts support this clonotype. This chain joins TRBV7-2 and TRBJ2-1, with 9 bases aligning to TRBD2. Losses at the gene ends were 0 bases for V and 5 bases for J; bases not matched to a gene: 17. The CDR3 is 20 amino acids. CDR1 and CDR2 from the germline V gene are SGHTA and FQGNSA. The CDR3 DNA is TGTGCCAGCAGCTTAGCGGCTTCCTATTTAGCGGGAGAATACGACAATGAGCAGTTCTTC. Its protein is CASSLAASYLAGEYDNEQFF.

This clonotype showed up just a few times. CDR3 DNA: TGTGCCAGCAGCCAAGACAGTGCGCTTGGGACAGGGAGTTTGTACGAGCAGTACTTC. Its protein is CASSQDSALGTGSLYEQYF. This chain uses TRBV3-1 with TRBJ2-7; 9 bases align to TRBD1. CDR1 is LGHDT, CDR2 YNNKEL, per germline (reference sequence). This CDR3 spans 19 amino acids. J lost 4 bases, V lost 0 bases, and 16 bases had no gene match.

The rearrangement uses TRBV29-1 and TRBJ2-1; D unresolved. V lost 4 bases and J lost 9, with 7 bases in between. The CDR3 consists of 10 residues. Germline V gene lookup returns CDR1 SQVTM and CDR2 ANQGSEA. The CDR3 region is CSVVDREQFF. CDR3 DNA sequence: TGCAGCGTTGTAGACCGTGAGCAGTTCTTC.

This clonotype was seen many times. The V call is TRBV20-1, the J call TRBJ2-5; 10 bases align to TRBD1. Germline CDR1 DFQATT, CDR2 SNEGSKA (reference sequence). The CDR3 covers 15 residues. Trimming cost V 4 bases and J 5 bases; bases outside gene matches: 10. The CDR3 region is CSAKPGQGRLETQYF. The CDR3 DNA reads TGCAGTGCTAAGCCGGGACAGGGGCGTTTGGAGACCCAGTACTTC.

The CDR3 loop is CASSPTISGANSKAYEQYF. Here the CDR3 DNA reads TGTGCCAGCAGTCCCACCATCTCCGGGGCCAACTCTAAAGCCTACGAGCAGTACTTC. V usage is TRBV28 and J usage is TRBJ2-7, with D perhaps being TRBD1 or TRBD2 (5 bases each). Between the trimmed V and J ends, which lost 5 bases and 2 bases, there was a span of 28 bases. The CDR3 is 19 amino acids. Germline assignment: CDR1 MDHEN and CDR2 SYDVKM. The full variable domain, completed using reference TRBV28 and TRBJ2-7, is DVKVTQSSRYLVKRTGEKVFLECVQDMDHENMFWYRQDPGLGLRLIYFSYDVKMKEKGDIPEGYSVSREKKERFSLILESASTNQTSMYLCASSPTISGANSKAYEQYFGPGTRLTVT.

This clonotype came up many times. The chain employs TRBV7-9 and TRBJ1-1; D remains unclear. This CDR3 is built from 18 residues. CDR1 and CDR2 (germline): SEHNR, FQNEAQ (reference sequence). Trimming removed 3 bases at V and 2 bases at J, with 22 bases between. CDR3 protein: CASSFPLTAGPLNTEAFF. The CDR3 nucleotides are TGTGCCAGCAGCTTTCCCTTAACCGCGGGCCCCCTCAACACTGAAGCTTTCTTT. Together with reference TRBV7-9 and TRBJ1-1, the CDR3 gives the full variable domain: DTGVSQNPRHKITKRGQNVTFRCDPISEHNRLYWYRQTLGQGPEFLTYFQNEAQLEKSRLLSDRFSAERPKGSFSTLEIQRTEQGDSAMYLCASSFPLTAGPLNTEAFFGQGTRLTVV.

The chain has TRBV9 and TRBJ2-5; TRBD1 agrees at 12 bases. The V and J ends lost 5 bases and 13 bases, in that order; junction bases with no gene match: 12. CDR3 size: 14 residues. CDR1 and CDR2 (germline): SGDLS, YYNGEE. The DNA of the CDR3 is TGTGCCAGCAGTCCGGGACAGGGGGCATCGTCAACGTACTTC. This codes for CASSPGQGASSTYF.

This clonotype was seen only a few times. The rearrangement links TRBV9 to TRBJ2-1; D might be TRBD2 (7 bases). The CDR3 is 18 amino acids. Looked up from germline, CDR1 is SGDLS and CDR2 is YYNGEE. Trimming pared 3 bases from V and 6 bases from J, leaving 25 bases between. The CDR3 coding sequence is TGTGCCAGCAGCGAGGGGGGGGCCCCTCTACTAGGGGCCAATGAGCAGTTCTTC. Translating gives CASSEGGAPLLGANEQFF.

The sample holds many counts of this clonotype. The chain employs TRBV2 and TRBJ2-1; no clear D. V was cut by 5 bases and J by 8 bases, with 16 bases left in between. The germline gives CDR1 SNHLY, CDR2 FYNNEI. The CDR3 consists of 14 residues. The CDR3: CASSIDWAADEQFF. The CDR3 DNA sequence: TGTGCCAGCAGTATCGACTGGGCGGCAGATGAGCAGTTCTTC.

This clonotype has at least ten counts. The gene calls are TRBV13 and TRBJ2-5; possibly TRBD1 or TRBD2 for D (5 bases each). This CDR3 region has 14 residues. V dropped 5 bases and J dropped 0 bases, with 10 bases sitting between them. The germline V gene encodes CDR1 PRHDT and CDR2 FYEKMQ (reference sequence). DNA for the CDR3: TGTGCCAGCAGCCCGGGGCCCAACCAAGAGACCCAGTACTTC. Translated, it gives CASSPGPNQETQYF.

V usage is TRBV20-1 and J usage is TRBJ2-7; 11 bases map to TRBD1. The CDR3 covers 14 residues. The V gene end was trimmed by 6 bases and the J gene end by 3 bases; junction bases not matched to a gene: 7. Germline values: CDR1 DFQATT, CDR2 SNEGSKA (reference sequence). The CDR3 protein is CSADSGTGGYEQYF. DNA of the CDR3: TGCAGTGCAGATTCCGGGACAGGGGGCTACGAGCAGTACTTC.

The chain couples TRBV9 to TRBJ2-7, with a weak D call TRBD2 (5 bases). The V gene's germline CDR1 is SGDLS and CDR2 YYNGEE. The germline V and J ends were trimmed by 2 bases and 2 bases, with 11 bases remaining between them. CDR3 length: 14 residues. The CDR3 DNA sequence: TGTGCCAGCAGCGTGAGGGAAAGCACCTACGAGCAGTACTTC. It translates to CASSVRESTYEQYF.

The chain recombines TRBV18 with TRBJ2-1; 13 positions agree with TRBD2. The germline gives CDR1 KGHSH, CDR2 LQKENI. The V segment lost 3 bases and the J segment 4 bases; nucleotides outside the gene matches: 6. The CDR3 runs to 17 residues. The CDR3 region is CASSPRGTSGTYNEQFF. The CDR3 nucleotides read TGTGCCAGCTCACCGCGGGGGACTAGCGGGACGTACAATGAGCAGTTCTTC. The whole variable domain, filled in from reference TRBV18 and TRBJ2-1, reads NAGVMQNPRHLVRRRGQEARLRCSPMKGHSHVYWYRQLPEEGLKFMVYLQKENIIDESGMPKERFSAEFPKEGPSILRIQQVVRGDSAAYFCASSPRGTSGTYNEQFFGPGTRLTVL.

This clonotype turned up a few times. The rearrangement joins TRBV4-1 to TRBJ2-1, with 14 bases that match TRBD2. Germline values: CDR1 MGHRA, CDR2 YSYEKL. V lost 0 bases to trimming and J lost 8 bases; unmatched junction nucleotides: 6. This CDR3 spans 17 amino acids. CDR3 in amino acids: CASSQDRGTSGSYEQFF. Written as DNA, the CDR3 is TGCGCCAGCAGCCAAGATCGAGGGACTAGCGGGAGCTATGAGCAGTTCTTC.

As to this clonotype: This may come from a read error, since a much larger clone is one base off. The chain combines TRBV30 with TRBJ2-7; D is possibly TRBD2 (5 bases). The CDR3 sequence is 14 residues long. The V gene's germline CDR1 is GTSNPN and CDR2 SVGIG (reference sequence). Trimming left V 5 bases short and J 2 bases short, with 16 bases between. The CDR3: CAWGLSTRPYEQYF. In DNA form, the CDR3 reads TGTGCCTGGGGACTTTCGACAAGGCCCTACGAGCAGTACTTC.

This clonotype was observed many times. CDR3 sequence: CAISEFRTWGMDTEAFF. The CDR3 DNA reads TGTGCCATCAGTGAGTTCAGGACGTGGGGAATGGACACTGAAGCTTTCTTT. V is TRBV10-3 and J is TRBJ1-1; D gene ambiguous. The germline CDR1 and CDR2 sequences are ENHRY and SYGVKD. The CDR3 totals 17 residues. V lost 1 base to trimming and J lost 3 bases, with 18 bases between them.

This chain uses TRBV10-2 with TRBJ1-1; a possible D gene is TRBD1 (5 bases). Trimming removed 0 bases at V and 8 bases at J, with 13 bases between. Germline V CDR1 and CDR2: WSHSY, SAAADI. The CDR3 has 14 residues. The CDR3 sequence: CASSESGGLREAFF. Written as DNA, the CDR3 is TGCGCCAGCAGTGAGTCGGGGGGTTTAAGGGAAGCTTTCTTT.

This clonotype was counted many times. The chain has TRBV12-3 or TRBV12-4 and TRBJ1-1; 11 bases match TRBD1. CDR3 length: 20 residues. The V and J ends lost 3 bases and 4 bases, in that order; junction bases with no gene match: 19. CDR3 amino acids: CASSFPLIGKGGTGGTEAFF. In DNA form, the CDR3 reads TGTGCCAGCAGTTTTCCCCTTATCGGGAAAGGGGGGACAGGGGGCACTGAAGCTTTCTTT.

This clonotype was counted many times. CDR3 amino acids: CASSLSQFSKAEQYF. CDR3 in DNA: TGTGCCAGCAGCTTATCACAGTTCAGCAAGGCGGAGCAGTACTTC. This rearrangement joins TRBV11-2 to TRBJ2-7; D remains ambiguous. The germline V and J ends were trimmed by 2 bases and 7 bases, with 18 bases remaining between them. The CDR3 runs to 15 residues. The V gene's germline CDR1 is SGHAT and CDR2 FQNNGV.